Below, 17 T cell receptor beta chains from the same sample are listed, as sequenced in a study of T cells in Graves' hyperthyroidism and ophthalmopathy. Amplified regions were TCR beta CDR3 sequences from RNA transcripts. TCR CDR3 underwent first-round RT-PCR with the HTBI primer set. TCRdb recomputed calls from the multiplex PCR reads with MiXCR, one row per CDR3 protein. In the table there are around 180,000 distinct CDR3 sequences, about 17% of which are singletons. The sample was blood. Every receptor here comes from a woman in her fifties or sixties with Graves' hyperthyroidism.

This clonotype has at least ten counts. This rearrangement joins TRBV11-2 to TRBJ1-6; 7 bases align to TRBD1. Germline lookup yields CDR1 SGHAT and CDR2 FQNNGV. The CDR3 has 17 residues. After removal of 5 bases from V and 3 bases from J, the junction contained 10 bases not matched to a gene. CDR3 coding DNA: TGTGCCAGCAGCCTACGGGACAGAGCCTTCTATAATTCACCCCTCCACTTT. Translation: CASSLRDRAFYNSPLHF.

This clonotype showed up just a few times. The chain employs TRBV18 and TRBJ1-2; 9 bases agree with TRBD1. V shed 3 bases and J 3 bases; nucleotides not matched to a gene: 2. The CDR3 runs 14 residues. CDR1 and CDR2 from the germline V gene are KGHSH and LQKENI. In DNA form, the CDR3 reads TGTGCCAGCTCACCGGGACAGGGAGACTATGGCTACACCTTC. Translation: CASSPGQGDYGYTF.

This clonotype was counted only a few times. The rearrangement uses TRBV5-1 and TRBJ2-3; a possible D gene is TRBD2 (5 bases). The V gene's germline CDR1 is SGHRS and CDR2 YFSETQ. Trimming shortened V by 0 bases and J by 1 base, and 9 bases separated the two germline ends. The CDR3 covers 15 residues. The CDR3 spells CASSLVGSGTDTQYF. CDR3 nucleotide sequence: TGCGCCAGCAGCTTGGTGGGGAGTGGCACAGATACGCAGTATTTT. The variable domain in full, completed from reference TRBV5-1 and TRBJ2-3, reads KAGVTQTPRYLIKTRGQQVTLSCSPISGHRSVSWYQQTPGQGLQFLFEYFSETQRNKGNFPGRFSGRQFSNSRSEMNVSTLELGDSALYLCASSLVGSGTDTQYFGPGTRLTVL.

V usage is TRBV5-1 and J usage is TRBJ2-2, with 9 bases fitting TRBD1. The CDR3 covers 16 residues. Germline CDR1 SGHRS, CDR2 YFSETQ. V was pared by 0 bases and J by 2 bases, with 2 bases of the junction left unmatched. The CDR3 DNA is TGCGCCAGCAGCTTGGCGGGACAGGGAAACACCGGGGAGCTGTTTTTT. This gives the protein CASSLAGQGNTGELFF.

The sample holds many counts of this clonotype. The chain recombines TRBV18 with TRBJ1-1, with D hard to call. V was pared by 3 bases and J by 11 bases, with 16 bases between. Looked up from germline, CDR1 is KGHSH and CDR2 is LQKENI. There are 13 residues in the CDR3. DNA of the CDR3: TGTGCCAGCTCACCTCCAGAAACTCGTACGGCTTTCTTT. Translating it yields CASSPPETRTAFF.

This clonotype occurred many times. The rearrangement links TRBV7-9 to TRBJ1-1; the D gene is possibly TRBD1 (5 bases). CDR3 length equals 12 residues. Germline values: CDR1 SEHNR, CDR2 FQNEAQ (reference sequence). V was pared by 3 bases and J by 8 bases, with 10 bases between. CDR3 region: CASSFGGAEAFF. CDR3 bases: TGTGCCAGCAGCTTCGGCGGGGCCGAAGCTTTCTTT.

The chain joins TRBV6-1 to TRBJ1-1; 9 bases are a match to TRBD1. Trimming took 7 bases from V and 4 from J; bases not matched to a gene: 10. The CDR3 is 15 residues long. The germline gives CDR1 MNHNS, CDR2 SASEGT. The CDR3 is CASTDRGGMGTEAFF. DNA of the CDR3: TGTGCCAGCACGGACAGGGGCGGGATGGGCACTGAAGCTTTCTTT.

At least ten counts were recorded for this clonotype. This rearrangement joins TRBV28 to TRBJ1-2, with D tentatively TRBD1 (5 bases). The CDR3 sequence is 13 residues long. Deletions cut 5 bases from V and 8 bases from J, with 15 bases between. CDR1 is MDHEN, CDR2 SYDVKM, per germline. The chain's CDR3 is CASSRGTLRGYTF. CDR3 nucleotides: TGTGCCAGCAGTCGAGGGACTTTGCGGGGCTACACCTTC.

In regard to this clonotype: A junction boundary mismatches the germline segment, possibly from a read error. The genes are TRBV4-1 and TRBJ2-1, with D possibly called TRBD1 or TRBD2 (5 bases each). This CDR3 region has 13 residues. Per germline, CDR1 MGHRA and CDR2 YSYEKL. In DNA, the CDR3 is TGCGCCAACAGCCTCCCTCGGGGCGTTGAGCAGTTCTTC. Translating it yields CANSLPRGVEQFF.

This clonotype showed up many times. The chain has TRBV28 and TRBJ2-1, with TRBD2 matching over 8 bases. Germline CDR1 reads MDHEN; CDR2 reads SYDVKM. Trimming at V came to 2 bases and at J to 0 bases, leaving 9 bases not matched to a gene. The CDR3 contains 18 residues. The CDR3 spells CASSLIGTSGLSYNEQFF. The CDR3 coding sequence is TGTGCCAGCAGTTTAATTGGAACTAGCGGTCTCTCCTACAATGAGCAGTTCTTC.

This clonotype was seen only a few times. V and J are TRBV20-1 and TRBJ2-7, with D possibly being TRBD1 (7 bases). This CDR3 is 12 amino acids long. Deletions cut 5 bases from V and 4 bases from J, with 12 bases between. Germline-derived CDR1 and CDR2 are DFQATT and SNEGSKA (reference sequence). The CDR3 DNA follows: TGCAGTGCTTCGGGGGACAGTTACGAGCAGTACTTC. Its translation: CSASGDSYEQYF.

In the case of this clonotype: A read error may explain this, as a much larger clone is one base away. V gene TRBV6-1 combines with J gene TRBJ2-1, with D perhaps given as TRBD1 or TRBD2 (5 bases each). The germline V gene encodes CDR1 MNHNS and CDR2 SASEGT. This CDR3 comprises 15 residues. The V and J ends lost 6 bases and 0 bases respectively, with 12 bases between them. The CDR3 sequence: CASSLSGASYNEQFF. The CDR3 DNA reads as TGTGCCAGCAGCCTGTCCGGGGCCTCCTACAATGAGCAGTTCTTC.

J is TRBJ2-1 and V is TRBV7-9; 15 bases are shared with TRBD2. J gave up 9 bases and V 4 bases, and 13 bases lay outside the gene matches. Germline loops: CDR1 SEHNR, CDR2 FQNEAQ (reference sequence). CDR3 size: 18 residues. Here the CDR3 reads CASSSYPPGLAGGFEQFF. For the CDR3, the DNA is TGTGCCAGCAGCTCATACCCTCCGGGACTAGCGGGAGGATTTGAGCAGTTCTTC.

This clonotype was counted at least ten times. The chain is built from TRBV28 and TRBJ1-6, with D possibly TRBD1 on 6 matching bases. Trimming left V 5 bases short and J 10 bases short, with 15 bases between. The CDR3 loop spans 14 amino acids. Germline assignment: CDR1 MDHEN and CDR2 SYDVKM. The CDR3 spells CASSTNRDHSPLHF. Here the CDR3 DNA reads TGTGCCAGCAGTACTAACAGGGACCACTCACCCCTCCACTTT.

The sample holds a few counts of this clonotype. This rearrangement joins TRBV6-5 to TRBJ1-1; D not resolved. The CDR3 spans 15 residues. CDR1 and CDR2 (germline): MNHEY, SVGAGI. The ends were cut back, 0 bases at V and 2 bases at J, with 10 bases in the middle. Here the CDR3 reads CASSYSHGYNTEAFF. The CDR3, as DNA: TGTGCCAGCAGTTACTCGCACGGTTATAACACTGAAGCTTTCTTT.

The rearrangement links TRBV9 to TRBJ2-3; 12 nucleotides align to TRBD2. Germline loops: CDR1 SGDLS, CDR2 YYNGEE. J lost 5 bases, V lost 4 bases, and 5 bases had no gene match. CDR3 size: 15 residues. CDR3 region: CASSPLAGGGDTQYF. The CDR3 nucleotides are TGTGCCAGCAGCCCTCTAGCGGGGGGGGGAGATACGCAGTATTTT.

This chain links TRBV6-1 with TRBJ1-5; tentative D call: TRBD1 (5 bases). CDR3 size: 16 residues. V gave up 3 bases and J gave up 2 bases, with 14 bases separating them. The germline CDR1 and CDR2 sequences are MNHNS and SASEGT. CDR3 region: CASSERGGIRNQPQHF. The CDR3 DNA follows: TGTGCCAGCAGTGAGCGTGGGGGGATTCGCAATCAGCCCCAGCATTTT.